These 25 T cell receptor beta chains were sequenced from one sample in a study of shared clonotypes between healthy human individuals. TCRdb's table, derived via immunoSEQ multiplex PCR, lists solely in-frame clones and lacks some. The sample shows some 2,100,000 clones, under 95% of them seen only once. The naive CD8 fraction comprised CD45RO-negative cells positively selected for CCR7 and excluded terminally differentiated effector memory CD45RA+ cells. Material: naive CD8+ T cells from PBMCs. Receptors were obtained from a young man in good health. Some clones in this sample may be carry-over from other donors' samples.

For the CDR3, the DNA is TGTGCCTGGAGTGTCACCGGGGGAGATGGCTACACCTTC. It is translated as CAWSVTGGDGYTF. This chain joins TRBV30 and TRBJ1-2, with D tentatively TRBD1 (5 bases). The V end was cut by 0 bases, the J end by 6 bases, with 11 bases between. Germline CDR1 and CDR2: GTSNPN and SVGIG (reference sequence). The CDR3 extends over 13 amino acids.

To note about this clone: Other DNA sequences in the sample encode the same CDR3. V and J are TRBV7-9 and TRBJ2-7, with D possibly matching TRBD1 (6 bases). Trimming cost V 5 bases and J 5 bases, with 10 bases left between them. The CDR3 has 12 amino acids. CDR1 SEHNR and CDR2 FQNEAQ come from the germline V gene (reference sequence). The CDR3 DNA sequence: TGTGCCAGCAGCGACAGGTCTCACGAGCAGTACTTC. Its protein is CASSDRSHEQYF.

This chain uses TRBV29-1 with TRBJ2-3, with D tentatively TRBD1 or TRBD2 (5 bases each). Germline values: CDR1 SQVTM, CDR2 ANQGSEA. This CDR3 region has 14 residues. Between the trimmed V and J ends, which lost 6 bases and 2 bases, there was a span of 15 bases. CDR3 sequence (DNA): TGCAGCGTAGACGGGACGGATCACACAGATACGCAGTATTTT. As protein: CSVDGTDHTDTQYF.

This chain joins TRBV7-2 and TRBJ2-2, with 11 nucleotides matching TRBD1. The CDR3 is made up of 15 amino acids. V lost 5 bases to trimming and J lost 6 bases; unmatched junction nucleotides: 5. Looked up from germline, CDR1 is SGHTA and CDR2 is FQGNSA. The CDR3 DNA is TGTGCCAGCAGCCCCCGGGACAGGGGGTCCGGGGAGCTGTTTTTT. It yields the protein CASSPRDRGSGELFF.

The V gene is TRBV7-9, the J gene TRBJ1-2; D might be TRBD1 (6 bases). This CDR3 has 14 residues. V was clipped by 5 bases and J by 4 bases, with 14 bases between them. Germline values: CDR1 SEHNR, CDR2 FQNEAQ (reference sequence). The CDR3 DNA reads TGTGCCAGCAGCGAAGAAATCAGGGGCTATGGCTACACCTTC. Its protein is CASSEEIRGYGYTF. The full variable domain, with the rest looked up from reference TRBV7-9 and TRBJ1-2, is DTGVSQNPRHKITKRGQNVTFRCDPISEHNRLYWYRQTLGQGPEFLTYFQNEAQLEKSRLLSDRFSAERPKGSFSTLEIQRTEQGDSAMYLCASSEEIRGYGYTFGSGTRLTVV.

The CDR3 spells CASSAGQYYGYTF. The CDR3 DNA follows: TGTGCCAGCAGTGCCGGACAGTACTATGGCTACACCTTC. The chain has TRBV6-5 and TRBJ1-2; possibly TRBD1 for D (6 bases). Trimming stripped 5 bases from V and 3 bases from J, with 10 bases between. This CDR3 comprises 13 residues. Germline CDR1 is MNHEY and CDR2 is SVGAGI.

The chain couples TRBV7-9 to TRBJ2-2, with 7 bases matching TRBD2. V gave up 4 bases and J gave up 3 bases; unmatched junction bases: 8. This CDR3 is built from 16 residues. Germline values: CDR1 SEHNR, CDR2 FQNEAQ (reference sequence). CDR3 DNA: TGTGCCAGCAGCTCCAAGCCGGCGGGAGACACCGGGGAGCTGTTTTTT. The encoded protein is CASSSKPAGDTGELFF.

The chain recombines TRBV28 with TRBJ2-1; 8 bases line up with TRBD1. The junction had 13 bases not matched to a gene; V was cut back by 5 bases and J by 7 bases. The germline CDR1 and CDR2 sequences are MDHEN and SYDVKM. The CDR3 is 16 amino acids. The CDR3 region has the DNA TGTGCCAGCAGTGCTGAGACAGGGGAGATCATGAATGAGCAGTTCTTC. This encodes CASSAETGEIMNEQFF.

This clone was observed a single time. Other DNA sequences of this sample code for an identical CDR3. This chain uses TRBV27 with TRBJ1-1; a possible D gene is TRBD1 (5 bases). CDR3 size: 13 residues. V lost 0 bases and J 4 bases, leaving 6 bases between the germline ends. Germline assignment: CDR1 MNHEY and CDR2 SMNVEV (reference sequence). The CDR3 sequence is CASSLSGVTEAFF. CDR3 nucleotide sequence: TGTGCCAGCAGTTTATCAGGGGTCACTGAAGCTTTCTTT.

The V and J genes are TRBV4-1 and TRBJ1-1, with D unresolved. The V gene's germline CDR1 is MGHRA and CDR2 YSYEKL. V was trimmed by 1 base and J by 4 bases, leaving 16 bases between them. The CDR3 has 16 residues. The CDR3 DNA is TGCGCCAGCAGCCAAGGCCCGGTTGGAGCAGCCACTGAAGCTTTCTTT. Translated, it gives CASSQGPVGAATEAFF.

This clone appeared once. The genes are TRBV28 and TRBJ2-1, with 10 nucleotides matching TRBD2. The trim removed 4 bases at V and 4 bases at J, leaving 7 bases unmatched. This CDR3 comprises 16 residues. Germline V gene data show CDR1 as MDHEN and CDR2 as SYDVKM. The CDR3 DNA is TGTGCCAGCAGTTCCACTCTAGCGGGGGTTTACAATGAGCAGTTCTTC. Translated, it gives CASSSTLAGVYNEQFF.

This chain uses TRBV5-1 with TRBJ2-7, with D unresolved. With 4 bases removed from V and 3 bases from J, the gap between germline ends came to 11 bases. The CDR3 is 13 residues long. CDR1 SGHRS and CDR2 YFSETQ come from the germline V gene. The CDR3 bases are TGCGCCAGCAGCCCTATCCCGGGCTACGAGCAGTACTTC. It translates to CASSPIPGYEQYF.

This rearrangement joins TRBV7-9 to TRBJ2-7, with D uncertain. Germline CDR1 reads SEHNR; CDR2 reads FQNEAQ (reference sequence). This CDR3 contains 13 residues. Trimming pared 2 bases from V and 2 bases from J, leaving 7 bases between. The CDR3 DNA reads as TGTGCCAGCAGCTTAAATCAGCCCTACGAGCAGTACTTC. This gives the protein CASSLNQPYEQYF.

This chain uses TRBV27 with TRBJ2-7, with D perhaps TRBD1 (6 bases). With 4 bases removed from V and 7 bases from J, the gap between germline ends came to 17 bases. The CDR3 is 14 residues long. Germline V gene data show CDR1 as MNHEY and CDR2 as SMNVEV (reference sequence). CDR3 nucleotide sequence: TGTGCCAGCAGTTACAGGGTCACAAGTCCGGAGCAGTACTTC. It yields the protein CASSYRVTSPEQYF.

The CDR3 DNA reads TGTGCCAGCAGTTACTCGAAGTACACCGGGGAGCTGTTTTTT. Protein: CASSYSKYTGELFF. This sequence joins TRBV6-6 and TRBJ2-2; D gene unclear. The CDR3 is 14 residues long. The germline V and J ends were trimmed by 0 bases and 3 bases, with 5 bases remaining between them. CDR1 and CDR2 from the germline V gene are MNHNY and SVGAGI (reference sequence).

The chain uses TRBV11-2 and TRBJ2-7; 8 positions match TRBD1. The CDR3 spans 13 residues. Germline V CDR1 and CDR2: SGHAT, FQNNGV. V was pared by 5 bases and J by 3 bases, with 3 bases of the junction left unmatched. CDR3: CASSPTGVYEQYF. In DNA, the CDR3 is TGTGCCAGCAGCCCGACAGGGGTCTACGAGCAGTACTTC.

This clone was counted between two and nine times. The same CDR3 can be traced to other DNA sequences in this sample. V usage is TRBV7-6 and J usage is TRBJ2-7; TRBD2 is a possible D gene (6 bases). V lost 0 bases, J lost 0 bases, and 9 bases lay in between. This CDR3 is 15 amino acids long. Germline loops: CDR1 SGHVS, CDR2 FNYEAQ. The CDR3 reads CASSLAGDSSYEQYF. For the CDR3, the DNA is TGTGCCAGCAGCTTAGCGGGGGACTCCTCCTACGAGCAGTACTTC.

This clone was observed once. This chain links TRBV11-3 with TRBJ1-1; 10 bases are shared with TRBD1. Unmatched junction bases numbered 6, after V lost 2 bases and J lost 6 bases. From germline, CDR1 is SGHNT and CDR2 YENEEA. The CDR3 extends over 15 amino acids. CDR3 nucleotides: TGTGCCAGCAGCTTAAAAGGACAGGGGGTCGCTGAAGCTTTCTTT. This codes for CASSLKGQGVAEAFF.

J is TRBJ2-2 and V is TRBV11-2; 14 bases are a match to TRBD2. The V gene's germline CDR1 is SGHAT and CDR2 FQNNGV. The CDR3 is made up of 18 amino acids. V dropped 5 bases and J dropped 5; count of bases not matched to a gene: 10. This chain's CDR3 is CASSPPGLAGVGTGELFF. The CDR3, as DNA: TGTGCCAGCAGCCCACCGGGACTAGCGGGAGTTGGGACCGGGGAGCTGTTTTTT.

The rearrangement links TRBV27 to TRBJ2-7; 9 bases map to TRBD1. This CDR3 is 16 amino acids long. Germline V gives CDR1 MNHEY, CDR2 SMNVEV (reference sequence). The V segment lost 7 bases and the J segment 3 bases; nucleotides outside the gene matches: 13. CDR3 bases: TGTGCCAGCACCCCCTTACCGGGGACAGGGAGCTACGAGCAGTACTTC. Protein: CASTPLPGTGSYEQYF.

The chain employs TRBV7-9 and TRBJ1-1; D is possibly TRBD1 (6 bases). The CDR3 sequence is 15 residues long. Between the trimmed V and J ends, which lost 5 bases and 0 bases, there was a span of 13 bases. CDR1 is SEHNR, CDR2 FQNEAQ, per germline (reference sequence). CDR3 DNA: TGTGCCAGCAGCCCCCCAGGACAGATGAACACTGAAGCTTTCTTT. Protein sequence: CASSPPGQMNTEAFF. The full variable domain, with the rest looked up from reference TRBV7-9 and TRBJ1-1, is DTGVSQNPRHKITKRGQNVTFRCDPISEHNRLYWYRQTLGQGPEFLTYFQNEAQLEKSRLLSDRFSAERPKGSFSTLEIQRTEQGDSAMYLCASSPPGQMNTEAFFGQGTRLTVV.

The V call is TRBV10-3, the J call TRBJ2-1, with D perhaps matching TRBD2 (6 bases). V was trimmed by 2 bases and J by 6 bases, leaving 20 bases between them. Looked up from germline, CDR1 is ENHRY and CDR2 is SYGVKD. This CDR3 contains 17 residues. CDR3 sequence: CAISEETAGRRGNEQFF. CDR3 nucleotides: TGTGCCATCAGTGAGGAGACAGCGGGTAGGCGGGGCAATGAGCAGTTCTTC.

The chain carries TRBV7-9 and TRBJ2-5; perhaps D is TRBD1 or TRBD2 (5 bases each). The CDR3 extends over 14 amino acids. The ends were cut back, 5 bases at V and 2 bases at J, with 12 bases in the middle. Germline V lookup: CDR1 SEHNR, CDR2 FQNEAQ (reference sequence). CDR3 DNA: TGTGCCAGCAGCGGCCGGGGACGACAAGAGACCCAGTACTTC. Protein sequence: CASSGRGRQETQYF.

The chain employs TRBV28 and TRBJ2-3, with D possibly being TRBD1 or TRBD2 (5 bases each). In germline, CDR1 is MDHEN, CDR2 SYDVKM. This CDR3 contains 16 residues. Trimming stripped 6 bases from V and 4 bases from J, with 20 bases between. CDR3: CASRGTPYNPPDTQYF. The CDR3, as DNA: TGTGCCAGCAGGGGGACCCCTTATAACCCCCCAGATACGCAGTATTTT.

The rearrangement links TRBV7-9 to TRBJ1-1; D may be TRBD1 (5 bases). CDR1 is SEHNR, CDR2 FQNEAQ, per germline (reference sequence). The CDR3 runs 14 residues. Trimming took 6 bases from V and 5 from J, leaving 16 bases between them. In nucleotides, the CDR3 is TGTGCCAGCAGTCTGGTGAAAAAGGGGACTGAAGCTTTCTTT. This encodes CASSLVKKGTEAFF.